A single sample gave rise to the 21 T cell receptor beta chains below, sequenced in a study of early T cells in non-severe SARS-CoV-2 infection. TCRdb called the 5' RACE reads again in MiXCR, with one record for every CDR3 protein. The sample holds about 60,000 distinct CDR3 sequences, approximately 12% seen once. The material sequenced was whole blood. The origin of the receptors is an adult who was a healthcare worker with PCR-confirmed SARS-CoV-2 infection or an uninfected control (not recorded which).

The chain employs TRBV20-1 and TRBJ2-3, with TRBD2 matching over 8 bases. CDR1 DFQATT and CDR2 SNEGSKA come from the germline V gene (reference sequence). The CDR3 covers 16 residues. V trimming: 3 bases; J trimming: 6 bases; junction bases outside the gene matches: 14. CDR3 residues: CSARGYSGNTFDTQYF. The CDR3 DNA reads as TGCAGTGCTAGGGGATATAGCGGGAATACGTTCGATACGCAGTATTTT.

The chain links TRBV19 to TRBJ2-4; 13 bases align to TRBD2. This CDR3 contains 19 residues. Germline CDR1 LNHDA, CDR2 SQIVND (reference sequence). J gave up 5 bases and V 4 bases, and 14 bases lay outside the gene matches. CDR3 loop: CASSRTSGSALGGQNIQYF. The CDR3 coding sequence is TGTGCCAGTAGTAGGACTAGCGGGAGCGCGCTAGGAGGACAAAACATTCAGTACTTC.

This clonotype was seen only a few times. CDR3 in DNA: TGCAGTGCTAGGGGGACCGGGACAGGAAGGCGGCTGGGCACAGATACGCAGTATTTT. Translating gives CSARGTGTGRRLGTDTQYF. V is TRBV20-1 and J is TRBJ2-3; TRBD1 agrees at 8 bases. The V and J ends lost 3 bases and 1 base, in that order; junction bases with no gene match: 18. Germline V CDR1 and CDR2: DFQATT, SNEGSKA (reference sequence). This CDR3 spans 19 amino acids.

This clonotype was observed many times. The chain links TRBV6-6 to TRBJ2-7; 8 bases align to TRBD1. Looked up from germline, CDR1 is MNHNY and CDR2 is SVGAGI (reference sequence). CDR3 size: 14 residues. Trimming cost V 6 bases and J 2 bases; bases outside gene matches: 6. For the CDR3, the DNA is TGTGCCAGCAGATATCGGACAGGGACCTACGAGCAGTACTTC. It translates to CASRYRTGTYEQYF.

This clonotype has only a few counts. The V and J genes are TRBV10-1 and TRBJ1-1, with D perhaps matching TRBD1 (5 bases). The V end lost 6 bases, the J end lost 5 bases, and 16 bases lay between the germline ends. Germline assignment: CDR1 WNHNN and CDR2 SYGVQD (reference sequence). CDR3 length equals 14 residues. CDR3 protein: CASRGDKAGTEAFF. In DNA form, the CDR3 reads TGCGCCAGCAGGGGGGATAAAGCTGGGACTGAAGCTTTCTTT.

V gene TRBV11-2 combines with J gene TRBJ2-5, with 7 bases aligning to TRBD2. After removal of 6 bases from V and 5 bases from J, the junction contained 6 bases not matched to a gene. The CDR3 totals 13 residues. The germline CDR1 and CDR2 sequences are SGHAT and FQNNGV. CDR3 in amino acids: CASSRGDHETQYF. CDR3 DNA: TGTGCCAGCAGTCGGGGGGATCACGAGACCCAGTACTTC.

The sample holds many counts of this clonotype. The chain has TRBV5-1 and TRBJ1-6; D ambiguous. The CDR3 totals 14 residues. V was cut by 2 bases and J by 10 bases, with 13 bases left in between. The germline V gene encodes CDR1 SGHRS and CDR2 YFSETQ. The CDR3 is CASSLDPMGSPLHF. As DNA, the CDR3 is TGCGCCAGCAGCTTAGATCCAATGGGGTCACCCCTCCACTTT.

This clonotype was counted between two and nine times. This sequence joins TRBV11-3 and TRBJ2-7, with TRBD1 matching 9 bases. The germline V gene has CDR1 SGHNT and CDR2 YENEEA. J was trimmed by 0 bases and V by 5 bases; bases with no gene match: 8. The CDR3 spans 16 residues. CDR3 sequence (DNA): TGTGCCAGCAGCCATATACGACAGGGGGGCTCCTACGAGCAGTACTTC. This codes for CASSHIRQGGSYEQYF.

This clonotype was observed a handful of times. The chain links TRBV3-1 to TRBJ2-1; TRBD2 aligns across 10 bases. Germline V CDR1 and CDR2: LGHDT, YNNKEL (reference sequence). Trimming removed 0 bases from V and 5 bases from J; junction bases left unmatched: 7. The CDR3 consists of 17 residues. The CDR3 DNA follows: TGTGCCAGCAGCCAAGATCTAGCGGGAGCTGCCCACAATGAGCAGTTCTTC. This translates into CASSQDLAGAAHNEQFF.

The chain couples TRBV2 to TRBJ2-7; D is perhaps TRBD2 (6 bases). Trimming left V 0 bases short and J 2 bases short, with 11 bases between. The CDR3 loop spans 15 amino acids. Germline V gives CDR1 SNHLY, CDR2 FYNNEI. This chain's CDR3 is CASSEARAGPYEQYF. In DNA, the CDR3 is TGTGCCAGCAGTGAAGCGAGGGCGGGACCCTACGAGCAGTACTTC.

The gene calls are TRBV2 and TRBJ2-1, with TRBD1 as a possible D gene (5 bases). Trimming took 7 bases from V and 5 from J, leaving 12 bases between them. Germline-derived CDR1 and CDR2 are SNHLY and FYNNEI. The CDR3 is made up of 13 amino acids. The CDR3 DNA is TGTGCCAGCACTACGGACACTCACAATGAGCAGTTCTTC. It is translated as CASTTDTHNEQFF.

This clonotype was recorded at least ten times. The V call is TRBV7-3, the J call TRBJ2-1, with 8 bases lining up with TRBD2. Germline V gene data show CDR1 as SGHTA and CDR2 as FQGTGA. The junction had 12 bases not matched to a gene; V was cut back by 5 bases and J by 6 bases. CDR3 length: 16 amino acids. CDR3 coding DNA: TGTGCCAGCAGCCACCTAGGTAGCGGGATTAGCAATGAGCAGTTCTTC. Translating it yields CASSHLGSGISNEQFF.

The rearrangement links TRBV11-2 to TRBJ1-4, with no clear D. Germline V CDR1 and CDR2: SGHAT, FQNNGV. The length of the CDR3 is 16 residues. Trimming cost V 5 bases and J 0 bases, with 13 bases left between them. This CDR3 reads CASSPRKDATNEKLFF. CDR3 DNA sequence: TGTGCCAGCAGCCCACGCAAGGACGCAACTAATGAAAAACTGTTTTTT. The full variable domain, completed using reference TRBV11-2 and TRBJ1-4, is EAGVAQSPRYKIIEKRQSVAFWCNPISGHATLYWYQQILGQGPKLLIQFQNNGVVDDSQLPKDRFSAERLKGVDSTLKIQPAKLEDSAVYLCASSPRKDATNEKLFFGSGTQLSVL.

This clonotype was seen a handful of times. The chain carries TRBV29-1 and TRBJ1-2, with a weak D call TRBD1 (5 bases). The V and J ends lost 2 bases and 5 bases respectively, with 18 bases between them. Germline loops: CDR1 SQVTM, CDR2 ANQGSEA. CDR3 size: 15 residues. The CDR3 DNA follows: TGCAGCGTTGAAACCAACGACCCGACAGTGTATGGCTACACCTTC. This sequence encodes CSVETNDPTVYGYTF. Complete variable domain (other parts from reference TRBV29-1 and TRBJ1-2): SAVISQKPSRDICQRGTSLTIQCQVDSQVTMMFWYRQQPGQSLTLIATANQGSEATYESGFVIDKFPISRPNLTFSTLTVSNMSPEDSSIYLCSVETNDPTVYGYTFGSGTRLTVV.

This chain joins TRBV6-6 and TRBJ2-7; D possibly corresponds to TRBD2 (6 bases). Between the trimmed V and J ends, which lost 2 bases and 2 bases, there was a span of 19 bases. CDR3 length: 17 residues. The V gene's germline CDR1 is MNHNY and CDR2 SVGAGI (reference sequence). This CDR3 is CASSYAYRGGIPYEQYF. In nucleotides, the CDR3 is TGTGCCAGCAGTTACGCCTACCGTGGGGGGATTCCCTACGAGCAGTACTTC.

The rearrangement links TRBV5-6 to TRBJ1-1, with D possibly being TRBD1 (5 bases). The V and J ends lost 8 bases and 1 base respectively, with 12 bases between them. This CDR3 comprises 13 residues. Germline values: CDR1 SGHDT, CDR2 YYEEEE. CDR3 DNA: TGTGCCAGTCGGGACCGACCGAACACTGAAGCTTTCTTT. As protein: CASRDRPNTEAFF.

This clonotype was picked up a small number of times. The V gene is TRBV5-1, the J gene TRBJ2-2; 7 nucleotides agree with TRBD2. Looked up from germline, CDR1 is SGHRS and CDR2 is YFSETQ. The CDR3 totals 16 residues. The V segment lost 0 bases and the J segment 4 bases; nucleotides outside the gene matches: 6. Written as DNA, the CDR3 is TGCGCCAGCAGCTTGGAGGCGGGAGAATCCACCGGGGAGCTGTTTTTT. Translated, it gives CASSLEAGESTGELFF.

The CDR3: CASSSRNQPQHF. CDR3 in DNA: TGTGCCAGCAGCTCTCGAAATCAGCCCCAGCATTTT. The chain is built from TRBV5-5 and TRBJ1-5; D unclear. The CDR3 length is 12 residues. The V gene's germline CDR1 is SGHKS and CDR2 YYEKEE (reference sequence). The ends were cut back, 3 bases at V and 4 bases at J, with 5 bases in the middle.

The rearrangement uses TRBV28 and TRBJ2-3; 9 bases line up with TRBD2. This CDR3 has 16 residues. Trimming cost V 0 bases and J 5 bases; bases outside gene matches: 6. Germline V lookup: CDR1 MDHEN, CDR2 SYDVKM. This chain's CDR3 is CASSLWGLARGDTQYF. The DNA for the CDR3 is TGTGCCAGCAGTTTATGGGGACTAGCCCGGGGAGATACGCAGTATTTT.

In its sample, this clonotype was seen a few times. J is TRBJ1-1 and V is TRBV29-1; D remains ambiguous. Trimming stripped 8 bases from V and 0 bases from J, with 10 bases between. CDR1 is SQVTM, CDR2 ANQGSEA, per germline. The length of the CDR3 is 12 residues. CDR3: CSIKNLNTEAFF. As DNA, the CDR3 is TGCAGCATCAAGAATTTGAACACTGAAGCTTTCTTT.

This chain links TRBV20-1 with TRBJ2-7; a weak D match, TRBD1 (5 bases). The CDR3 contains 13 residues. Germline V gene lookup returns CDR1 DFQATT and CDR2 SNEGSKA (reference sequence). V lost 3 bases and J lost 0, with 9 bases in between. CDR3 nucleotide sequence: TGCAGTGCTAGGGGGCGGACCTCCTACGAGCAGTACTTC. This translates into CSARGRTSYEQYF.